One sample yielded the 18 T cell receptor beta chains listed below, sequenced in a study of T cells in localized non-small cell lung cancer. This table comes from immunoSEQ multiplex PCR, and its TCRdb copy is limited to in-frame clones, with some not included. The sample has a few thousand clones; 33% are singletons. Sequences were derived from normal lung tissue next to the tumor, sampled before any cancer treatment. The origin of the receptors is a woman aged 35 to 70 with stage I lung adenocarcinoma.

The chain joins TRBV11-3 to TRBJ2-7; a possible D gene is TRBD1 (6 bases). Per the germline V gene, CDR1 is SGHNT and CDR2 is YENEEA. CDR3 length: 16 residues. The V end was cut by 6 bases, the J end by 1 base, with 19 bases between. The CDR3 spells CASRPQDRIGSYEQYF. In DNA, the CDR3 is TGTGCCAGCAGACCACAGGACAGAATCGGGTCCTACGAGCAGTACTTC.

V is TRBV28 and J is TRBJ1-2; D is unclear. The CDR3 is made up of 12 amino acids. Germline CDR1 MDHEN, CDR2 SYDVKM. V was clipped by 2 bases and J by 3 bases, with 4 bases between them. CDR3: CASSLQDYGYTF. CDR3 nucleotide sequence: TGTGCCAGCAGTTTACAGGACTATGGCTACACCTTC.

A few counts support this clone. The rearrangement joins TRBV6-8 to TRBJ2-7; a possible D gene is TRBD1 (5 bases). This CDR3 comprises 15 residues. Trimming took off 4 bases at V and 3 bases at J, with 16 bases between the two ends. Germline lookup yields CDR1 MNHGY and CDR2 SAAAGT. CDR3 in amino acids: CASSFPRAGIYEQYF. CDR3 in DNA: TGTGCCAGCAGTTTTCCCCGGGCAGGGATCTACGAGCAGTACTTC.

This clone appeared a few times. The V and J genes are TRBV6-8 and TRBJ1-1; 12 positions agree with TRBD1. The V gene end was trimmed by 4 bases and the J gene end by 7 bases; junction bases not matched to a gene: 7. The germline V gene has CDR1 MNHGY and CDR2 SAAAGT. This CDR3 region has 15 residues. The CDR3 sequence: CASSSGTGGVGEAFF. DNA of the CDR3: TGTGCCAGCAGTTCAGGGACAGGGGGCGTGGGTGAAGCTTTCTTT.

This clone was seen once. The chain has TRBV29-1 and TRBJ2-7; 8 nucleotides agree with TRBD2. In germline, CDR1 is SQVTM, CDR2 ANQGSEA. Trimming at V came to 4 bases and at J to 3 bases, leaving 11 bases not matched to a gene. The CDR3 consists of 15 residues. The CDR3 DNA reads as TGCAGCGTTGTTGGATCCCGGGAGGGCGGCTACGAGCAGTACTTC. Amino acid sequence: CSVVGSREGGYEQYF.

This clone was detected only a few times. The V call is TRBV9, the J call TRBJ2-5, with 7 bases aligning to TRBD1. The CDR3 sequence is 13 residues long. Germline CDR1 SGDLS, CDR2 YYNGEE. The V segment lost 6 bases and the J segment 3 bases; nucleotides outside the gene matches: 5. The CDR3 DNA reads TGTGCCAGCACCGGACAGGAGAAAGAGACCCAGTACTTC. Its translation is CASTGQEKETQYF.

This clone has more than one count but fewer than ten. The chain is built from TRBV18 and TRBJ1-4, with 11 positions matching TRBD1. This CDR3 is 15 amino acids long. CDR1 and CDR2 from the germline V gene are KGHSH and LQKENI. J gave up 7 bases and V 4 bases, and 5 bases lay outside the gene matches. The CDR3 loop is CASSRGTGGGEKLFF. The CDR3 DNA reads TGTGCCAGCTCACGCGGGACAGGGGGAGGTGAAAAACTGTTTTTT.

V gene TRBV19 combines with J gene TRBJ2-7; 10 bases are shared with TRBD2. V trimming: 8 bases; J trimming: 0 bases; junction bases outside the gene matches: 4. The germline V gene encodes CDR1 LNHDA and CDR2 SQIVND (reference sequence). CDR3 length: 14 amino acids. This chain's CDR3 is CASSIAGGSYEQYF. CDR3 bases: TGTGCCAGTTCGATAGCGGGGGGCTCCTACGAGCAGTACTTC.

The V gene is TRBV11-3, the J gene TRBJ1-3; no clear D. Trimming shortened V by 5 bases and J by 2 bases, and 16 bases separated the two germline ends. Germline V lookup: CDR1 SGHNT, CDR2 YENEEA. The CDR3 length is 16 residues. CDR3: CASSLPLATAGNTIYF. In DNA form, the CDR3 reads TGTGCCAGCAGCCTACCCCTAGCCACAGCTGGAAACACCATATATTTT. Full variable domain (missing parts from reference TRBV11-3 and TRBJ1-3): EAGVVQSPRYKIIEKKQPVAFWCNPISGHNTLYWYLQNLGQGPELLIRYENEEAVDDSQLPKDRFSAERLKGVDSTLKIQPAELGDSAVYLCASSLPLATAGNTIYFGEGSWLTVV.

The chain uses TRBV29-1 and TRBJ1-1, with 8 nucleotides matching TRBD1. Germline V gene data show CDR1 as SQVTM and CDR2 as ANQGSEA. V dropped 4 bases and J dropped 8; count of bases not matched to a gene: 6. The CDR3 loop spans 12 amino acids. CDR3 loop: CSVVGQGYEAFF. The CDR3 nucleotides are TGCAGCGTTGTCGGACAGGGATACGAAGCTTTCTTT.

The rearrangement links TRBV19 to TRBJ1-1; D possibly corresponds to TRBD1 (5 bases). The length of the CDR3 is 15 residues. Trimming shortened V by 3 bases and J by 5 bases, and 16 bases separated the two germline ends. The germline V gene has CDR1 LNHDA and CDR2 SQIVND (reference sequence). The CDR3 region has the DNA TGTGCCAGTAGTATTAGGGGCTCTCCCCAGACTGAAGCTTTCTTT. Translation: CASSIRGSPQTEAFF.

This clone was seen once. The J gene is TRBJ1-1, the V gene TRBV28; tentatively, D is TRBD1 (6 bases). Germline CDR1 MDHEN, CDR2 SYDVKM. The CDR3 has 15 residues. Between the trimmed V and J ends, which lost 6 bases and 4 bases, there was a span of 18 bases. The CDR3 spells CASSAMLGGATEAFF. The CDR3 bases are TGTGCCAGCAGCGCCATGTTAGGGGGGGCCACTGAAGCTTTCTTT.

The sample holds a few counts of this clone. The chain recombines TRBV19 with TRBJ2-3; 13 nucleotides align to TRBD2. This CDR3 is built from 15 residues. Trimming at V came to 4 bases and at J to 6 bases, leaving 4 bases not matched to a gene. The germline gives CDR1 LNHDA, CDR2 SQIVND (reference sequence). The CDR3, as DNA: TGTGCCAGTAGTACACTAGCGGGGGGGAGCGATACGCAGTATTTT. Translated: CASSTLAGGSDTQYF.

This chain joins TRBV18 and TRBJ1-3; D is ambiguous. This CDR3 is built from 15 residues. V dropped 2 bases and J dropped 0 bases, with 8 bases sitting between them. Per the germline V gene, CDR1 is KGHSH and CDR2 is LQKENI. CDR3 sequence (DNA): TGTGCCAGCTCACCATCCGGGAGCTCTGGAAACACCATATATTTT. It specifies CASSPSGSSGNTIYF.

This clone has more than one count but fewer than ten. The V and J genes are TRBV5-1 and TRBJ1-2; 7 bases agree with TRBD1. CDR1 is SGHRS and CDR2 is YFSETQ in the germline V gene. The CDR3 loop spans 16 amino acids. V shed 3 bases and J 4 bases; nucleotides not matched to a gene: 12. CDR3 sequence: CASSYDQTGSSYGYTF. In nucleotides, the CDR3 is TGCGCCAGCAGCTATGATCAGACAGGGTCCAGCTATGGCTACACCTTC.

The chain employs TRBV30 and TRBJ1-5; TRBD1 is a possible D gene (6 bases). This CDR3 has 16 residues. Germline V gene sequence: CDR1 GTSNPN, CDR2 SVGIG (reference sequence). V was shortened by 0 bases and J by 5 bases, with 17 bases between the two germline ends. For the CDR3, the DNA is TGTGCCTGGAGTGTACCCCACGGCGGGGGCTATCAGCCCCAGCATTTT. It specifies CAWSVPHGGGYQPQHF.

The rearrangement links TRBV10-2 to TRBJ2-7, with 7 bases aligning to TRBD1. After removal of 5 bases from V and 5 bases from J, the junction contained 6 bases not matched to a gene. This CDR3 has 13 amino acids. The V gene's germline CDR1 is WSHSY and CDR2 SAAADI. CDR3: CASSPTGSDEQYF. In nucleotides, the CDR3 is TGCGCCAGCAGTCCGACAGGGAGTGACGAGCAGTACTTC.

This clone has only a few counts. The CDR3: CASSLFPGSDGYTF. CDR3 sequence (DNA): TGTGCCAGCAGCTTATTCCCGGGGAGCGATGGCTACACCTTC. V usage is TRBV11-3 and J usage is TRBJ1-2; D call uncertain. The V and J ends lost 2 bases and 6 bases respectively, with 13 bases between them. The CDR3 sequence is 14 residues long. The germline gives CDR1 SGHNT, CDR2 YENEEA.